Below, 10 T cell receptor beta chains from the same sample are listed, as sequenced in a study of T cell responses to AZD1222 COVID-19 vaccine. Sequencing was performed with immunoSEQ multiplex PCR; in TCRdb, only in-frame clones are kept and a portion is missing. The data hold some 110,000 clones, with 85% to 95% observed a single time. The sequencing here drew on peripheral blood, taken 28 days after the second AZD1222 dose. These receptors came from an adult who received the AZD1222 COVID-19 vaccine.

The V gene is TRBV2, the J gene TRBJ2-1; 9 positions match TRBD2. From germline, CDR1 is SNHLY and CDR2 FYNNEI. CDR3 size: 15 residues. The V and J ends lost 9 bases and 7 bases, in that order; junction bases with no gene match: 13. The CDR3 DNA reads TGTGCCAGACTACGGGTAGCGGGAGTTGTTAATGAGCAGTTCTTC. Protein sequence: CARLRVAGVVNEQFF.

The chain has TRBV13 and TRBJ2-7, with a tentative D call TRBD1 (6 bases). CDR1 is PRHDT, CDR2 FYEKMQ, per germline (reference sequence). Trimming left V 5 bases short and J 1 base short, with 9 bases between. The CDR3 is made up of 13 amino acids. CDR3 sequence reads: CASSTTGSYEQYF. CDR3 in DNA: TGTGCCAGCAGCACCACAGGGTCCTACGAGCAGTACTTC.

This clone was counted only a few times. CDR3 loop: CASSFDSGSGSPLHF. In nucleotides, the CDR3 is TGTGCCAGCAGCTTTGATTCAGGAAGCGGTTCACCCCTCCACTTT. The chain employs TRBV13 and TRBJ1-6; D is undetermined. The CDR3 spans 15 residues. Germline loops: CDR1 PRHDT, CDR2 FYEKMQ (reference sequence). V lost 3 bases and J 9 bases, leaving 15 bases between the germline ends. The whole variable domain, filled in from reference TRBV13 and TRBJ1-6, reads AAGVIQSPRHLIKEKRETATLKCYPIPRHDTVYWYQQGPGQDPQFLISFYEKMQSDKGSIPDRFSAQQFSDYHSELNMSSLELGDSALYFCASSFDSGSGSPLHFGNGTRLTVT.

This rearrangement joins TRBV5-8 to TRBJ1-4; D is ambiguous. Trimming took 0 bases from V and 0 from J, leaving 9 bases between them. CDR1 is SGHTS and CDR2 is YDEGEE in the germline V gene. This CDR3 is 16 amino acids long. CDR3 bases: TGTGCCAGCAGCTTGGCCTTAGATGCAACTAATGAAAAACTGTTTTTT. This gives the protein CASSLALDATNEKLFF. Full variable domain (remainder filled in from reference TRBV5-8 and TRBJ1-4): EAGVTQSPTHLIKTRGQQATLRCSPISGHTSVYWYQQALGLGLQFLLWYDEGEERNRGNFPPRFSGRQFPNYSSELNVNALELEDSALYLCASSLALDATNEKLFFGSGTQLSVL.

The CDR3 nucleotides read TGTGCCAGCAGTGGGACAGCTTCCTACGAGCAGTACTTC. Translating it yields CASSGTASYEQYF. The J gene is TRBJ2-7, the V gene TRBV27, with 7 bases matching TRBD1. The length of the CDR3 is 13 residues. The germline CDR1 and CDR2 sequences are MNHEY and SMNVEV (reference sequence). V lost 5 bases and J lost 1; bases outside the gene matches: 2.

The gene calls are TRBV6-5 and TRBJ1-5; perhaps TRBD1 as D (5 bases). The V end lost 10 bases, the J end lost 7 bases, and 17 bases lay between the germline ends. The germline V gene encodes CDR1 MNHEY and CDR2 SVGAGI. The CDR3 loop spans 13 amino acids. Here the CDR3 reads CATKAGRLQPQHF. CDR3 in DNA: TGTGCCACCAAGGCGGGGCGGCTGCAGCCCCAGCATTTT.

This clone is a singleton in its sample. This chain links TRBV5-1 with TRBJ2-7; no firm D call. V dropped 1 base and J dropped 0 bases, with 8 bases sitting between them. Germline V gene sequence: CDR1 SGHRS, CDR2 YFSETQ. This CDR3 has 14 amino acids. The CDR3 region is CASSLYTASYEQYF. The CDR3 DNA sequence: TGCGCCAGCAGCTTGTATACAGCCTCCTACGAGCAGTACTTC.

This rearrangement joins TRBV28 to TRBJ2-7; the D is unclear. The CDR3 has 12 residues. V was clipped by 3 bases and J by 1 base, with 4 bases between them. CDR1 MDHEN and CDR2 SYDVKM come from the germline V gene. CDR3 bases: TGTGCCAGCAGTTTCCTATCCTACGAGCAGTACTTC. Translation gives CASSFLSYEQYF.

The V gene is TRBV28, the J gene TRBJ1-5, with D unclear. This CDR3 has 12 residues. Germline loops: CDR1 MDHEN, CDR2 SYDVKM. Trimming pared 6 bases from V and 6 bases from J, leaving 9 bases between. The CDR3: CASSPPGQPQHF. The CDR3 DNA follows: TGTGCCAGCAGCCCCCCCGGTCAGCCCCAGCATTTT.

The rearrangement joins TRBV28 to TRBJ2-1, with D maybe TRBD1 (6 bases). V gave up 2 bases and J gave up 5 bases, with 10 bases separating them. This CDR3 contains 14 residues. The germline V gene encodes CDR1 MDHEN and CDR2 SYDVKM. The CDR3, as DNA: TGTGCCAGCAGTTTAGGGGGACAAGACAATGAGCAGTTCTTC. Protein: CASSLGGQDNEQFF.